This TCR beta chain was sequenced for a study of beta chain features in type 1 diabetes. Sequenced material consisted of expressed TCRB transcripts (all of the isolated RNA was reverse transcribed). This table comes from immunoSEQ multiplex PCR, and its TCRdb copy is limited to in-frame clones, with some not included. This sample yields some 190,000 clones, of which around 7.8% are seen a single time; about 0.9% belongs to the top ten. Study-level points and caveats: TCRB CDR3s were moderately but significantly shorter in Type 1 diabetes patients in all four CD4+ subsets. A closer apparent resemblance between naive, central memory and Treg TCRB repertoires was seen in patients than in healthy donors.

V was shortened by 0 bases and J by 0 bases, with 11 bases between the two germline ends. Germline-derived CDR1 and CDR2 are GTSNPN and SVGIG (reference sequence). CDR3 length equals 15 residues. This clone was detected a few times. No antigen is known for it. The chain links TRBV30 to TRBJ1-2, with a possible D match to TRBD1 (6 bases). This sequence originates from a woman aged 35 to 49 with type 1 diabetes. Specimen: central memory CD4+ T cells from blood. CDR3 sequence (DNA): TGTGCCTGGAGTGTTTGGGGGCGACCTAACTATGGCTACACCTTC. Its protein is CAWSVWGRPNYGYTF.